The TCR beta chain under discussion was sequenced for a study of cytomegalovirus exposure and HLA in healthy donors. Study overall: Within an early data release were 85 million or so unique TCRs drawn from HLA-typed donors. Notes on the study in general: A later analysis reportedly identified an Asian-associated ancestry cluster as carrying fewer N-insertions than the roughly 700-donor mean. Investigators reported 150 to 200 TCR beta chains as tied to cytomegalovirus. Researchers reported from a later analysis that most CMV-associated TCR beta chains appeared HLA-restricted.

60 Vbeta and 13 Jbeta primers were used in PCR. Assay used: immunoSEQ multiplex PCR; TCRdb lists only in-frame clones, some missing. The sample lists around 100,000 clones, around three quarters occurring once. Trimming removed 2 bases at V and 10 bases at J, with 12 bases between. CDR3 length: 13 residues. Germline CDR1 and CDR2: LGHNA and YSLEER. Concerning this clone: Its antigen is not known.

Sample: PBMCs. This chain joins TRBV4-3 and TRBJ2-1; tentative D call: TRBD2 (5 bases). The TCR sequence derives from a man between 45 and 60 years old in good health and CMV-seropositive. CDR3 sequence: CASSQPLGREQFF. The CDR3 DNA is TGCGCCAGCAGCCAACCACTAGGGAGAGAGCAGTTCTTC.